This T cell receptor beta chain was identified during a study of response to subunit inactivated influenza vaccine. Broader study findings: The authors suggested that few new T cells are recruited per seasonal influenza vaccination.

In this sample, this clonotype turned up a few times. Its target is unknown. TCRdb re-called the RT-PCR reads through MiXCR, storing one row per CDR3 protein. This sample yields 500,000 or so distinct CDR3 sequences, of which 16% are seen a single time; less than 4% belongs to the top ten. The receptor's source is a man between 50 and 70 years old who received an inactivated influenza vaccine. Material: CD4+ T cells sorted from PBMCs, obtained roughly 24 months after vaccination.

The CDR3 is CASSQGTKNIQYF. CDR3 bases: TGTGCCAGCAGCCAAGGTACCAAAAACATTCAGTACTTC. J is TRBJ2-4 and V is TRBV3-1, with unresolved D. V lost 1 base and J lost 2, with 3 bases in between. The CDR3 consists of 13 residues. Germline CDR1 LGHDT, CDR2 YNNKEL (reference sequence).